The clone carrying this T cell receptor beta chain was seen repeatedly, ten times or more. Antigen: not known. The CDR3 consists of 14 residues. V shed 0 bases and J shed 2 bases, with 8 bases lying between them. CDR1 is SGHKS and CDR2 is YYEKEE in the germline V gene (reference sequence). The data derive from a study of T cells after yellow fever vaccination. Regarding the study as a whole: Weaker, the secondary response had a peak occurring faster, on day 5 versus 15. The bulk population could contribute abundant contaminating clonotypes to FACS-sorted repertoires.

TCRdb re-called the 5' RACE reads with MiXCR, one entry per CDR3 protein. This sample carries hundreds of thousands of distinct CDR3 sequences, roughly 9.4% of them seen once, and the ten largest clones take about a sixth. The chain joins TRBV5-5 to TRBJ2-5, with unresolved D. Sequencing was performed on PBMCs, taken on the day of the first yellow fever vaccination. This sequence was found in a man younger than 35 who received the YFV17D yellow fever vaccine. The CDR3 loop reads CASSLEWIQETQYF. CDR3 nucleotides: TGTGCCAGCAGCTTGGAATGGATACAAGAGACCCAGTACTTC.